Below are 21 T cell receptor beta chains sequenced from a single sample in a study of breast tumors, draining lymph nodes, adjacent tissues. Breast cancer patients provided tissue from their axillary draining lymph nodes. TCRdb redid the calling of the multiplex PCR reads with MiXCR, one entry per CDR3 protein. The table includes approximately 140,000 distinct CDR3 sequences, around a third detected once. Sequencing input: axillary lymph node tissue. The origin of the receptors is a female donor with breast cancer. Some clones in this sample may be carry-over from other donors' samples.

This clonotype appeared many times. This chain uses TRBV6-1 with TRBJ2-3; D unclear. The CDR3 has 14 amino acids. The germline V gene encodes CDR1 MNHNS and CDR2 SASEGT. The V end lost 8 bases, the J end lost 2 bases, and 14 bases lay between the germline ends. The CDR3, as DNA: TGTGCCAGCTCGTGGGATTTGCCCACAGATACGCAGTATTTT. Residues: CASSWDLPTDTQYF.

Many counts were recorded for this clonotype. Just one base apart from a much larger clone, this may be a read error. This chain links TRBV20-1 with TRBJ2-7, with 7 bases matching TRBD2. There are 16 residues in the CDR3. The V gene end was trimmed by 0 bases and the J gene end by 2 bases; junction bases not matched to a gene: 10. CDR1 is DFQATT and CDR2 is SNEGSKA in the germline V gene (reference sequence). The CDR3 nucleotides read TGCAGTGCTAGAGATATTGCAGGGACTACCGCCTACGAGCAGTACTTC. It encodes CSARDIAGTTAYEQYF.

The chain has TRBV5-1 and TRBJ1-1; D remains unclear. Germline V CDR1 and CDR2: SGHRS, YFSETQ. Trimming shortened V by 7 bases and J by 1 base, and 17 bases separated the two germline ends. This CDR3 comprises 15 residues. The CDR3 loop reads CASGTGGAENTEAFF. The CDR3 DNA reads TGCGCCAGCGGTACGGGAGGAGCAGAGAACACTGAAGCTTTCTTT.

The chain recombines TRBV19 with TRBJ1-5, with D possibly TRBD1 on 6 matching bases. The CDR3 spans 14 residues. CDR1 LNHDA and CDR2 SQIVND come from the germline V gene (reference sequence). V was shortened by 4 bases and J by 11 bases, with 18 bases between the two germline ends. This CDR3 reads CASSTMGGRETQHF. Written as DNA, the CDR3 is TGTGCCAGTAGTACCATGGGGGGCAGGGAGACCCAGCATTTT.

The CDR3: CASSLGGVGTDTQYF. CDR3 nucleotides: TGTGCCAGCAGCCTAGGTGGGGTGGGGACAGATACGCAGTATTTT. V is TRBV6-5 and J is TRBJ2-3; no clear D. With 6 bases removed from V and 3 bases from J, the gap between germline ends came to 16 bases. Germline V gene sequence: CDR1 MNHEY, CDR2 SVGAGI. The CDR3 length is 15 residues.

This clonotype was picked up many times. The J gene is TRBJ2-2, the V gene TRBV10-2; 8 bases match TRBD1. V lost 10 bases and J lost 4; bases outside the gene matches: 8. The CDR3 consists of 14 residues. Germline assignment: CDR1 WSHSY and CDR2 SAAADI. CDR3 protein: CATTRTGTTGELFF. As DNA, the CDR3 is TGCGCCACCACCCGGACAGGGACCACCGGGGAGCTGTTTTTT.

CDR3 amino acids: CASSQRGLLGNAQYF. In DNA form, the CDR3 reads TGTGCCAGCTCACAACGGGGCTTACTTGGCAATGCGCAGTATTTT. The rearrangement links TRBV18 to TRBJ2-3; tentatively, D is TRBD1 or TRBD2 (5 bases each). From germline, CDR1 is KGHSH and CDR2 LQKENI. Trimming took 4 bases from V and 10 from J, leaving 21 bases between them. This CDR3 has 15 residues.

This clonotype was seen many times. The chain joins TRBV7-9 to TRBJ2-1; D tentatively fits TRBD1 or TRBD2 (5 bases each). The CDR3 has 15 amino acids. V was pared by 0 bases and J by 7 bases, with 13 bases between. Germline loops: CDR1 SEHNR, CDR2 FQNEAQ (reference sequence). CDR3 amino acids: CASSLALGVENEQFF. In DNA, the CDR3 is TGTGCCAGCAGCTTAGCTTTGGGGGTTGAGAATGAGCAGTTCTTC.

In this sample, this clonotype turned up many times. The chain links TRBV3-1 to TRBJ1-1, with 7 bases fitting TRBD1. Germline-derived CDR1 and CDR2 are LGHDT and YNNKEL (reference sequence). This CDR3 spans 14 amino acids. The J segment lost 2 bases and the V segment lost 7 bases, leaving 7 bases of the junction unmatched. CDR3 nucleotide sequence: TGTGCCAGCATGATAACAGGGGCTAACACTGAAGCTTTCTTT. Amino acid sequence: CASMITGANTEAFF.

This clonotype was seen repeatedly, ten times or more. The CDR3 DNA follows: TGTGCCAGCAGCGGCGGGGGCCAGGCCTATGAGCAGTTCTTC. Translating gives CASSGGGQAYEQFF. V gene TRBV11-3 combines with J gene TRBJ2-1, with D perhaps matching TRBD2 (7 bases). The CDR3 is 14 residues long. The germline gives CDR1 SGHNT, CDR2 YENEEA. V was clipped by 5 bases and J by 8 bases, with 16 bases between them.

The table lists this clonotype with many counts. The rearrangement uses TRBV5-1 and TRBJ2-2, with 7 bases fitting TRBD1. Trimming at V came to 5 bases and at J to 6 bases, leaving 10 bases not matched to a gene. Germline V CDR1 and CDR2: SGHRS, YFSETQ. The CDR3 consists of 15 residues. In nucleotides, the CDR3 is TGCGCCAGCAGACTCGTACAGGGGATCTCCGGGGAGCTGTTTTTT. Translating it yields CASRLVQGISGELFF.

This clonotype was seen ten or more times. An end of the junction differs from the germline gene, which may be a read error. V gene TRBV20-1 combines with J gene TRBJ1-6, with D uncertain. The germline gives CDR1 DFQATT, CDR2 SNEGSKA (reference sequence). The CDR3 extends over 12 amino acids. For the CDR3, the DNA is TGCAGTGCAAGAGATGAGAATTCACCCCCCCACTTT. Translating gives CSARDENSPPHF.

This clonotype was seen repeatedly, ten times or more. This chain joins TRBV27 and TRBJ2-7; 10 nucleotides agree with TRBD1. The germline V gene has CDR1 MNHEY and CDR2 SMNVEV (reference sequence). The CDR3 contains 15 residues. J was trimmed by 2 bases and V by 4 bases; bases with no gene match: 5. This CDR3 reads CASSSGQGNTYEQYV. The CDR3 DNA is TGTGCCAGCAGTTCGGGACAGGGGAACACCTACGAGCAGTACGTC.

This clonotype was detected many times. The CDR3 sequence: CATSRGAGETQYF. Here the CDR3 DNA reads TGTGCCACCAGTAGGGGGGCTGGGGAGACCCAGTACTTC. J is TRBJ2-5 and V is TRBV24-1; D may correspond to TRBD1 or TRBD2 (6 bases each). CDR3 size: 13 residues. Trimming stripped 6 bases from V and 5 bases from J, with 12 bases between. Germline-derived CDR1 and CDR2 are KGHDR and SFDVKD.

The sample holds many counts of this clonotype. A read error may be the cause here, since a much bigger clone is one base away. The CDR3 region has the DNA TGTGCCAGCAGGTTGGGGGCCGGGAGCCAAGAGACCCAGCACTTC. As protein: CASRLGAGSQETQHF. This chain connects TRBV7-6 to TRBJ2-5; D tentatively reads TRBD1 or TRBD2 (6 bases each). CDR1 is SGHVS and CDR2 is FNYEAQ in the germline V gene. This CDR3 region has 15 residues.

The sample holds many counts of this clonotype. The V and J genes are TRBV12-3 or TRBV12-4 and TRBJ2-2, with TRBD1 matching 12 bases. The J segment lost 3 bases and the V segment lost 4 bases, leaving 3 bases of the junction unmatched. This CDR3 has 16 amino acids. In DNA, the CDR3 is TGTGCCAGCAGTTCGGGACAGGGGGCTTACACCGGGGAGCTGTTTTTT. Translation gives CASSSGQGAYTGELFF.

The rearrangement uses TRBV3-1 and TRBJ2-7; 8 positions match TRBD1. Germline CDR1 and CDR2: LGHDT and YNNKEL (reference sequence). This CDR3 has 13 residues. Unmatched junction bases numbered 5, after V lost 4 bases and J lost 6 bases. CDR3 amino acids: CASSPYRGFEQYF. CDR3 nucleotides: TGTGCCAGCAGCCCTTACAGGGGGTTCGAGCAGTACTTC.

This clonotype was observed many times. This chain joins TRBV11-2 and TRBJ2-1; 10 nucleotides agree with TRBD2. From germline, CDR1 is SGHAT and CDR2 FQNNGV. The length of the CDR3 is 15 residues. The trim removed 4 bases at V and 4 bases at J, leaving 4 bases unmatched. In nucleotides, the CDR3 is TGTGCCAGCAGCTCTAGTAGCGGGGGGTACAATGAGCAGTTCTTC. This translates into CASSSSSGGYNEQFF.

This clonotype was found a few times. The V gene is TRBV30, the J gene TRBJ1-1; the D is unclear. The CDR3 is 16 residues long. Germline V lookup: CDR1 GTSNPN, CDR2 SVGIG (reference sequence). The ends were cut back, 2 bases at V and 7 bases at J, with 23 bases in the middle. The CDR3 DNA reads TGTGCCTGGAGTCCAAAGGGTGGGATGGAGCGCGGTGAAGCTTTCTTT. Translating it yields CAWSPKGGMERGEAFF.

This clonotype showed up just a few times. V gene TRBV3-1 combines with J gene TRBJ2-4; TRBD2 aligns across 7 bases. V lost 4 bases to trimming and J lost 6 bases; unmatched junction nucleotides: 6. The CDR3 has 14 residues. Germline V CDR1 and CDR2: LGHDT, YNNKEL (reference sequence). CDR3 bases: TGTGCCAGCAGCCCGCGGGACTACACAAACATTCAGTACTTC. It translates to CASSPRDYTNIQYF.

The rearrangement joins TRBV9 to TRBJ1-3, with D perhaps TRBD1 (5 bases). V was clipped by 7 bases and J by 0 bases, with 20 bases between them. The CDR3 is 17 amino acids. The germline gives CDR1 SGDLS, CDR2 YYNGEE. The CDR3 region is CASGGQTGTHSGNTIYF. CDR3 bases: TGTGCCAGCGGCGGACAAACCGGGACCCACTCTGGAAACACCATATATTTT. Supplemented by reference TRBV9 and TRBJ1-3, the full variable domain reads DSGVTQTPKHLITATGQRVTLRCSPRSGDLSVYWYQQSLDQGLQFLIQYYNGEERAKGNILERFSAQQFPDLHSELNLSSLELGDSALYFCASGGQTGTHSGNTIYFGEGSWLTVV.